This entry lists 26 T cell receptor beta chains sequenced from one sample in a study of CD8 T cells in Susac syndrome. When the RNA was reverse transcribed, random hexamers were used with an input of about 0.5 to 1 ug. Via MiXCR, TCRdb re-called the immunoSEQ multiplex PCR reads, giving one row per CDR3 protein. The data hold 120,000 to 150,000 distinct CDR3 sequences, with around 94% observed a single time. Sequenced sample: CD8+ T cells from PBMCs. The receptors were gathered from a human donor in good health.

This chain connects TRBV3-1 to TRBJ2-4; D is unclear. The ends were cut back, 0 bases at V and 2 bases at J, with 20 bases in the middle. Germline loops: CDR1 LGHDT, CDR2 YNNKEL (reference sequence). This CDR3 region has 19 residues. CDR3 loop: CASSQDLLGGDFSKNIQYF. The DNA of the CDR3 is TGTGCCAGCAGCCAAGATCTCCTCGGTGGGGATTTCTCCAAAAACATTCAGTACTTC. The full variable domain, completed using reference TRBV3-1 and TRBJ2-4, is DTAVSQTPKYLVTQMGNDKSIKCEQNLGHDTMYWYKQDSKKFLKIMFSYNNKELIINETVPNRFSPKSPDKAHLNLHINSLELGDSAVYFCASSQDLLGGDFSKNIQYFGAGTRLSVL.

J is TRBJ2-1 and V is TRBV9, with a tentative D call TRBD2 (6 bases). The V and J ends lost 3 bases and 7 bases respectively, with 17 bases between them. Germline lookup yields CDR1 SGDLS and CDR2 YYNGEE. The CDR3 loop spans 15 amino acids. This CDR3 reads CASSAWGPAGNEQFF. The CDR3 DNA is TGTGCCAGCAGCGCTTGGGGCCCTGCGGGGAATGAGCAGTTCTTC.

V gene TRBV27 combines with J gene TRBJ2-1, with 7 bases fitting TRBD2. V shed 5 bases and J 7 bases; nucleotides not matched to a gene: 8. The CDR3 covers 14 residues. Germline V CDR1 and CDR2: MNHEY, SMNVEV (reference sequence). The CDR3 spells CASSTFLAANEQFF. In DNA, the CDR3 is TGTGCCAGCAGTACTTTTCTAGCGGCTAATGAGCAGTTCTTC.

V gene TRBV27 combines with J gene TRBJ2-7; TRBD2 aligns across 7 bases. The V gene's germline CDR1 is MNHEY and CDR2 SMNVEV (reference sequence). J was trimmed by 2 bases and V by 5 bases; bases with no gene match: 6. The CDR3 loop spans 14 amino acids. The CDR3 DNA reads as TGTGCCAGCAGTCAAGCGGGAAGTACCTACGAGCAGTACTTC. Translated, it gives CASSQAGSTYEQYF.

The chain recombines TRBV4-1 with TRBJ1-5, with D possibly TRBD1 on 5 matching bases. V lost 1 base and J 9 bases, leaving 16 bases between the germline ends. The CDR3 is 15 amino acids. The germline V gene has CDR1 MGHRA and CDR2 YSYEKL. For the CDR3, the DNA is TGCGCCAGCAGCCAAGTCGAACTGGACACACGGCCCCAGCATTTT. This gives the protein CASSQVELDTRPQHF.

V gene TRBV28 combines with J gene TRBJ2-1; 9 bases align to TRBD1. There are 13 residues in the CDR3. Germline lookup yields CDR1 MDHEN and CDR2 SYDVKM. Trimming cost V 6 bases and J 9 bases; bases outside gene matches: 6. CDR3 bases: TGTGCCAGCAGCGAGACAGGGGGGGGTGAGCAGTTCTTC. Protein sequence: CASSETGGGEQFF.

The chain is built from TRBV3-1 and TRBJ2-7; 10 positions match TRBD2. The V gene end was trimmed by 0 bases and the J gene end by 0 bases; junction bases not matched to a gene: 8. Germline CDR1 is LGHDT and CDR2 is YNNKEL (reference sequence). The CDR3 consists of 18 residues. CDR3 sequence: CASSQERLAGVSSYEQYF. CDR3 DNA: TGTGCCAGCAGCCAAGAAAGGCTAGCGGGGGTCAGCTCCTACGAGCAGTACTTC.

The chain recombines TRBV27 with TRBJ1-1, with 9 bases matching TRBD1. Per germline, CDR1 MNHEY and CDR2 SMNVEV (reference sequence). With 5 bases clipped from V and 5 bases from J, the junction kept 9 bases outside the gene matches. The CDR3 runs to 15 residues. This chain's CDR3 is CASSPSDRGGTEAFF. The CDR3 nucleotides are TGTGCCAGCAGTCCATCGGACAGGGGTGGAACTGAAGCTTTCTTT.

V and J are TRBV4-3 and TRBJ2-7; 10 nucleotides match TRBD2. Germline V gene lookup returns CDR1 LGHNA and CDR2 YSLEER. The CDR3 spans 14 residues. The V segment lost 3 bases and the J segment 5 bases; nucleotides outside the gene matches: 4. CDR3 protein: CASSQSLAGDEQYF. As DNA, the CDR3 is TGCGCCAGCAGCCAGTCTCTAGCGGGAGACGAGCAGTACTTC.

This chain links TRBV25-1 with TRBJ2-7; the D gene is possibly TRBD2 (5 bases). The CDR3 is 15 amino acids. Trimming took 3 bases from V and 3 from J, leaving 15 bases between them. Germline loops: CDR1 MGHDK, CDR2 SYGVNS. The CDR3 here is CASSDYEGKYYEQYF. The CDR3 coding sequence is TGTGCCAGCAGTGATTATGAGGGAAAATACTACGAGCAGTACTTC.

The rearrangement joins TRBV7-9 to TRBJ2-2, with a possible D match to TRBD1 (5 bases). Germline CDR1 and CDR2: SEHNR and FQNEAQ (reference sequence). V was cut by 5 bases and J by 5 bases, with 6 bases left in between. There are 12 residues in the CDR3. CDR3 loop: CASSRQTGELFF. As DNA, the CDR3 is TGTGCCAGCAGCCGACAGACCGGGGAGCTGTTTTTT.

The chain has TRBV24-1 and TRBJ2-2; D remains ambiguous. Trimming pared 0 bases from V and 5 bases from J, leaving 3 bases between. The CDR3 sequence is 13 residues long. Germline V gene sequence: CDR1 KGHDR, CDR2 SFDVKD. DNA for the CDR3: TGTGCCACCAGTGATTTGCAGACCGGGGAGCTGTTTTTT. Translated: CATSDLQTGELFF.

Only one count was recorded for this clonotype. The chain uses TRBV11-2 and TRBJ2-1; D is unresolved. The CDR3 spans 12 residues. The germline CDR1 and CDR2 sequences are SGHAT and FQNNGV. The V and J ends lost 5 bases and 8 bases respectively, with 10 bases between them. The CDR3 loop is CASSPRLHEQFF. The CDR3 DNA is TGTGCCAGCAGCCCGAGACTCCATGAGCAGTTCTTC.

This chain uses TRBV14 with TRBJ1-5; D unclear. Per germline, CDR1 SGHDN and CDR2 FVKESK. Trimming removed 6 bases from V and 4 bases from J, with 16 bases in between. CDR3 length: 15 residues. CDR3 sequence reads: CASSPRGPGNQPQHF. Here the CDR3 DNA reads TGTGCCAGCAGTCCAAGAGGCCCGGGGAATCAGCCCCAGCATTTT.

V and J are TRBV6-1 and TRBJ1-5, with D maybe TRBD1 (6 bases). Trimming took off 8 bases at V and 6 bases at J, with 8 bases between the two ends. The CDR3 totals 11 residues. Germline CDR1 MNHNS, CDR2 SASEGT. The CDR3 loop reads CASGGSQPQHF. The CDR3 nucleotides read TGTGCCAGCGGGGGCAGTCAGCCCCAGCATTTT.

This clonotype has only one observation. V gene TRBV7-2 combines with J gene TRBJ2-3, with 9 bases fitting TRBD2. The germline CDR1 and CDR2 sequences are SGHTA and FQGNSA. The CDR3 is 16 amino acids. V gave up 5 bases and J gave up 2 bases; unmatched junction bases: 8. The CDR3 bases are TGTGCCAGCAGCCCGTTAGCGGGAGCTTTCACAGATACGCAGTATTTT. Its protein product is CASSPLAGAFTDTQYF.

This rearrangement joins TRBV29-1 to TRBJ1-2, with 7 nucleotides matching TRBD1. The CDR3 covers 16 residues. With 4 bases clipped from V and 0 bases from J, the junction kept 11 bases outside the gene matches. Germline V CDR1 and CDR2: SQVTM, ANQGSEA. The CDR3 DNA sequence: TGCAGCGTTGTGCCCCAGACAGGGCAGGCTAACTATGGCTACACCTTC. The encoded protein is CSVVPQTGQANYGYTF.

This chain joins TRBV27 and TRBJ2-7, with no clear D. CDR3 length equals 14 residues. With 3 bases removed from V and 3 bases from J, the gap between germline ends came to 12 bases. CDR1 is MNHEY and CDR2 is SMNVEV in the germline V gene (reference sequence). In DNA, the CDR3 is TGTGCCAGCAGTTTTACAAGGCCGGGCTACGAGCAGTACTTC. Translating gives CASSFTRPGYEQYF.

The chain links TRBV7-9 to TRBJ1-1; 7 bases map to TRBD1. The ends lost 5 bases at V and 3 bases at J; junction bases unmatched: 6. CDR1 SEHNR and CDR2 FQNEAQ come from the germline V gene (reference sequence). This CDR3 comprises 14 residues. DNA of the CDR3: TGTGCCAGCAGCCGAGGGGGCGCGGACACTGAAGCTTTCTTT. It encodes CASSRGGADTEAFF.

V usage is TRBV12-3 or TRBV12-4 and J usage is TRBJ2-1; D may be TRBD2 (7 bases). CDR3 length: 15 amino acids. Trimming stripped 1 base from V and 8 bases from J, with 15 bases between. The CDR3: CASSLEGRGGDEQFF. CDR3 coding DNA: TGTGCCAGCAGTTTAGAAGGCAGGGGAGGGGATGAGCAGTTCTTC.

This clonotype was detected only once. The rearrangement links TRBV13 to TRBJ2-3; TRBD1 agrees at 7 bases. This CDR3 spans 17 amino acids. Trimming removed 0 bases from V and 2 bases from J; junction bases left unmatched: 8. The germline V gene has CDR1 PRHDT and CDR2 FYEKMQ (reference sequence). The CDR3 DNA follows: TGTGCCAGCAGCTTAGGCCGTATGACAGGGCCCACAGATACGCAGTATTTT. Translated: CASSLGRMTGPTDTQYF.

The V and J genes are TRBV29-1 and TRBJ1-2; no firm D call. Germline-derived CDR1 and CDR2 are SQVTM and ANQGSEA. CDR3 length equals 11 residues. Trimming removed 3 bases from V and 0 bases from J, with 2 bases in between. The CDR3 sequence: CSVETNYGYTF. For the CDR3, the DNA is TGCAGCGTTGAGACTAACTATGGCTACACCTTC.

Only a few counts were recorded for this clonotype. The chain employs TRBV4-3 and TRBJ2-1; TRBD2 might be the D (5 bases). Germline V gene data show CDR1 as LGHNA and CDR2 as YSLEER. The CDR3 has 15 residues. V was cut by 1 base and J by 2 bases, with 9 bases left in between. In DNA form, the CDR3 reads TGCGCCAGCAGCCAAGGGGGAGCCCCCTACAATGAGCAGTTCTTC. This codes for CASSQGGAPYNEQFF.

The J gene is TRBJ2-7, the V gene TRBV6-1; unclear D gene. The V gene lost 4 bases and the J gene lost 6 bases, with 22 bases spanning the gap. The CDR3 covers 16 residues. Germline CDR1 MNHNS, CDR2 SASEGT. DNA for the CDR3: TGTGCCAGCAGTGTTTCCGGATTCCAGCCTCAGCGCGAGCAGTACTTC. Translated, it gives CASSVSGFQPQREQYF.

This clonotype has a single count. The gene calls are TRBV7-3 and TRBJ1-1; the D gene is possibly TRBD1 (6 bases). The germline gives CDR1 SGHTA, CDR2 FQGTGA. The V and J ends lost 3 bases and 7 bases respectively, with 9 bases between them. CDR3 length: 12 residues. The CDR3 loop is CASSFGGGEAFF. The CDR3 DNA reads TGTGCCAGCAGCTTCGGAGGGGGTGAAGCTTTCTTT.

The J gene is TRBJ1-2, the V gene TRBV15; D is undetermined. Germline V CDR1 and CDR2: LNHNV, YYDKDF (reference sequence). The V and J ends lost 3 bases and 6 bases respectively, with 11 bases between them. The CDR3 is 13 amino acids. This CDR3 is CATSSRARDGYTF. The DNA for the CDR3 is TGTGCCACCAGCAGCCGGGCCCGGGATGGCTACACCTTC.